The source of this T cell receptor (beta chain) is a study of T cells in Graves' hyperthyroidism and ophthalmopathy. This clonotype was seen more than once but under ten times. Regions amplified from RNA transcripts were the TCR beta CDR3 regions. HTBI primers drove first-round RT-PCR of the TCR CDR3. MiXCR was run by TCRdb on the multiplex PCR reads, yielding one entry per CDR3 protein. The repertoire consists of nearly 250,000 distinct CDR3 sequences, with approximately 25% occurring once and the leading ten covering under 40%. The sequence derives from a woman aged 40 to 50 with Graves' ophthalmopathy. The sample taken for sequencing was blood.

CDR3 bases: TGTGCCAGCAGTCGTAGAATCGCTGGAAACACCATATATTTT. This translates into CASSRRIAGNTIYF. The V call is TRBV28, the J call TRBJ1-3; D call uncertain. The CDR3 has 14 residues. V lost 5 bases, J lost 2 bases, and 10 bases lay in between. The germline gives CDR1 MDHEN, CDR2 SYDVKM.